Reported below is one T cell receptor beta chain. Its antigen is not known. The data were taken from a study of T cells in Graves' hyperthyroidism and ophthalmopathy. Across the study: Initial diagnosis, before any treatment, was when peripheral blood was collected.

This CDR3 comprises 15 residues. CDR1 is LNHDA, CDR2 SQIVND, per germline (reference sequence). The V end was cut by 6 bases, the J end by 2 bases, with 15 bases between. What was amplified from RNA transcripts were TCR beta CDR3 regions. In the first-round RT-PCR of the TCR CDR3, the HTBI primer set was used. TCRdb re-called the multiplex PCR reads through MiXCR, storing one row per CDR3 protein. In the table there are 250,000 to 300,000 distinct CDR3 sequences, 10% to 15% of which are singletons. Orbital computed tomography, thyroid ultrasound, serum thyroxine and TRAb, and clinical symptoms together informed the diagnoses. Initially, at the first diagnosis of hyperthyroidism and before any ophthalmopathy symptoms, blood was sampled. Study conclusions and caveats: A 13 V-J model separated ophthalmopathy from stable hyperthyroidism.

The clonotype was recovered from a woman aged 25-40 years with Graves' hyperthyroidism that later progressed to Graves' ophthalmopathy. This rearrangement joins TRBV19 to TRBJ2-3; D not resolved. Input material: blood. CDR3 amino acids: CASSRLAASTDTQYF. CDR3 nucleotides: TGTGCCAGTAGCCGACTCGCAGCTTCCACAGATACGCAGTATTTT.